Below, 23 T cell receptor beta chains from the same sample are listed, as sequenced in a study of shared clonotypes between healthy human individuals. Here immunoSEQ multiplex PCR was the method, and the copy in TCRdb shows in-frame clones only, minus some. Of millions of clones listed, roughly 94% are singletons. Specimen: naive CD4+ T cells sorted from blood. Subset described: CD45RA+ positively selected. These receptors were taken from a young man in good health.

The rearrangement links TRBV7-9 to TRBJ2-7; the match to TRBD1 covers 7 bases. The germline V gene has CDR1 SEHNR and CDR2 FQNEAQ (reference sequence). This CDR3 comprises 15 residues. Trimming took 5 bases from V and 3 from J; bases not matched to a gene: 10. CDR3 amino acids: CASSPFDREFYEQYF. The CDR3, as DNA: TGTGCCAGCAGCCCATTCGACAGGGAGTTCTACGAGCAGTACTTC.

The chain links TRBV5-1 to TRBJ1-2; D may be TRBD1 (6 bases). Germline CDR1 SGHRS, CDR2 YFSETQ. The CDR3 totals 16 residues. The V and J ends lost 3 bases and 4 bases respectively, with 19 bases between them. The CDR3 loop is CASSSWTAARSYGYTF. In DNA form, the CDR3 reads TGCGCCAGCAGCTCCTGGACAGCCGCCCGGTCCTATGGCTACACCTTC.

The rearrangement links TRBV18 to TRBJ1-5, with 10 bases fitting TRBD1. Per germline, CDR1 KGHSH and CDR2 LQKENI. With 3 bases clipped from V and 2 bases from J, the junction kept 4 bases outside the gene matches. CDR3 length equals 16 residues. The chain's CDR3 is CASSPTGGHGNQPQHF. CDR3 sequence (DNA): TGTGCCAGCTCACCGACAGGGGGCCACGGCAATCAGCCCCAGCATTTT. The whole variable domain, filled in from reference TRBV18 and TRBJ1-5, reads NAGVMQNPRHLVRRRGQEARLRCSPMKGHSHVYWYRQLPEEGLKFMVYLQKENIIDESGMPKERFSAEFPKEGPSILRIQQVVRGDSAAYFCASSPTGGHGNQPQHFGDGTRLSIL.

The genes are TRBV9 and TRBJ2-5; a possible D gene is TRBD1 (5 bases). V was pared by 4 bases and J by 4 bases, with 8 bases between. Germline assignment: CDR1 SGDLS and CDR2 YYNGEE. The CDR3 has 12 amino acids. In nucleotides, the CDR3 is TGTGCCAGCAGCCCAGGGTTAGAGACCCAGTACTTC. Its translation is CASSPGLETQYF.

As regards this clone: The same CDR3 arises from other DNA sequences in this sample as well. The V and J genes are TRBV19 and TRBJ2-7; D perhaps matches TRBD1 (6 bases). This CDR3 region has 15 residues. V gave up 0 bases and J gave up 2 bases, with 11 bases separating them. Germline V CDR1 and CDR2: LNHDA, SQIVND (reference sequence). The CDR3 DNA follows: TGTGCCAGTAGTATAGAGGGCAGGGGCCCCTACGAGCAGTACTTC. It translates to CASSIEGRGPYEQYF.

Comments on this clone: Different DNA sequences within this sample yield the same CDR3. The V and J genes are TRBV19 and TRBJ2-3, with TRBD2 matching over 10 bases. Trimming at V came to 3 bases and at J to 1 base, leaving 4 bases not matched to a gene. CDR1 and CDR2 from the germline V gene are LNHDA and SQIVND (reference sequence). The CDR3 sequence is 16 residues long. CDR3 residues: CASSIGLAGGTDTQYF. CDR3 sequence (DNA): TGTGCCAGTAGTATTGGGCTAGCGGGAGGCACAGATACGCAGTATTTT. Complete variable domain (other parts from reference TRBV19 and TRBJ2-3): DGGITQSPKYLFRKEGQNVTLSCEQNLNHDAMYWYRQDPGQGLRLIYYSQIVNDFQKGDIAEGYSVSREKKESFPLTVTSAQKNPTAFYLCASSIGLAGGTDTQYFGPGTRLTVL.

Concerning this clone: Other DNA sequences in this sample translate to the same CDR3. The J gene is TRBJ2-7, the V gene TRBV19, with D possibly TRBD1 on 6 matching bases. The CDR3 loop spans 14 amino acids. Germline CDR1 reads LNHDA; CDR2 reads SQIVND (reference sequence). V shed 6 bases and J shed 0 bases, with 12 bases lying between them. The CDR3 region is CASSRQGSSYEQYF. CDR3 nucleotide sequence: TGTGCCAGTAGCAGGCAGGGGAGCTCCTACGAGCAGTACTTC.

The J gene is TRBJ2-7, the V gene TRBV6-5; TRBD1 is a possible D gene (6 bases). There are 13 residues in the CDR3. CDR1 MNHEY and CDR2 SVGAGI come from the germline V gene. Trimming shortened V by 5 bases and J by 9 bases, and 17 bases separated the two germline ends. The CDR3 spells CASSQTGPSGQYF. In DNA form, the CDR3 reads TGTGCCAGCAGTCAGACAGGACCCTCGGGGCAGTACTTC.

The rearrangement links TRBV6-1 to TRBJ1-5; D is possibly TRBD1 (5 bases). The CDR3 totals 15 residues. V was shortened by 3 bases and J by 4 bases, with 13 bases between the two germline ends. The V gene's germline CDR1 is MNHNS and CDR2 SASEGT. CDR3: CASSDRQTFNQPQHF. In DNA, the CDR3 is TGTGCCAGCAGTGATAGACAGACTTTTAATCAGCCCCAGCATTTT.

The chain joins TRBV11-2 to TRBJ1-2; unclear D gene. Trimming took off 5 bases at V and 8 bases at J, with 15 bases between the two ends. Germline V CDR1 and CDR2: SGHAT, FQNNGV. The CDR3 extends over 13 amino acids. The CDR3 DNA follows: TGTGCCAGCAGCCTCTCAGGTCCTATGGGCTACACCTTC. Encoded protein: CASSLSGPMGYTF.

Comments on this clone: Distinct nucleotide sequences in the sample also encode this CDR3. The CDR3 is CASRTGLLYEQYF. As DNA, the CDR3 is TGTGCCAGCAGAACGGGCCTGCTCTACGAGCAGTACTTC. The gene calls are TRBV28 and TRBJ2-7; D call uncertain. Germline lookup yields CDR1 MDHEN and CDR2 SYDVKM. Trimming stripped 6 bases from V and 3 bases from J, with 12 bases between. This CDR3 comprises 13 residues. Filled out from reference TRBV28 and TRBJ2-7, the complete variable domain reads DVKVTQSSRYLVKRTGEKVFLECVQDMDHENMFWYRQDPGLGLRLIYFSYDVKMKEKGDIPEGYSVSREKKERFSLILESASTNQTSMYLCASRTGLLYEQYFGPGTRLTVT.

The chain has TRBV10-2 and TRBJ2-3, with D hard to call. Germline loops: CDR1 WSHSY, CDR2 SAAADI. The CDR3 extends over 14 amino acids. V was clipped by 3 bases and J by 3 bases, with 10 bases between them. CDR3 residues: CASSDYGPTDTQYF. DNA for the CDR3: TGCGCCAGCAGTGACTATGGGCCTACAGATACGCAGTATTTT.

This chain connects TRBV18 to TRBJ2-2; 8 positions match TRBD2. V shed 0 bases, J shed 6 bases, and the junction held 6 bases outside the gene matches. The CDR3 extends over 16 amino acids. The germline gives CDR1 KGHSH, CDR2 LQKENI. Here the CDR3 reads CASSPPGGTSSGELFF. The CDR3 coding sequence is TGTGCCAGCTCACCACCCGGCGGGACTAGTTCCGGGGAGCTGTTTTTT.

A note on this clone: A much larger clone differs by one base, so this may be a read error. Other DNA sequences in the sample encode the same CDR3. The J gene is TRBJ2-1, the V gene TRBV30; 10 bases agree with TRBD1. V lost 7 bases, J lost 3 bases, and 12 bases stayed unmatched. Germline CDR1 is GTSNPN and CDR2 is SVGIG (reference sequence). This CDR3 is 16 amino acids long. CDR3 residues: CASNSGTGVFYNEQFF. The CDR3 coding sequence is TGTGCCTCAAACTCCGGGACAGGGGTCTTCTACAATGAGCAGTTCTTC.

The DNA of the CDR3 is TGTGCCAGCAGCTTAGGGCCGACTAGCGGGGGCACAGATACGCAGTATTTT. This encodes CASSLGPTSGGTDTQYF. The V call is TRBV11-2, the J call TRBJ2-3; TRBD2 matches 11 bases. The V gene end was trimmed by 1 base and the J gene end by 1 base; junction bases not matched to a gene: 4. There are 17 residues in the CDR3. Germline CDR1 is SGHAT and CDR2 is FQNNGV.

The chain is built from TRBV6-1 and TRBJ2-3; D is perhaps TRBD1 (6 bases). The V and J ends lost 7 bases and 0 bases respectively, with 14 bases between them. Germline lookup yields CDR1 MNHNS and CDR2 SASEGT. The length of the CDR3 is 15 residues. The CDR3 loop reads CASKSQGPSTDTQYF. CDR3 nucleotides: TGTGCCAGCAAGAGTCAGGGGCCGAGCACAGATACGCAGTATTTT.

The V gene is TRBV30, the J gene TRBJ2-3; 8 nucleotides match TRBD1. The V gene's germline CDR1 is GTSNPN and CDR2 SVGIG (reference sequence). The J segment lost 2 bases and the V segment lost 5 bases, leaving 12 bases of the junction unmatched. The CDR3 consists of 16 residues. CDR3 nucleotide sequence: TGTGCCTGGGAAACTTACCGGACAGGGCTCACAGATACGCAGTATTTT. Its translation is CAWETYRTGLTDTQYF.

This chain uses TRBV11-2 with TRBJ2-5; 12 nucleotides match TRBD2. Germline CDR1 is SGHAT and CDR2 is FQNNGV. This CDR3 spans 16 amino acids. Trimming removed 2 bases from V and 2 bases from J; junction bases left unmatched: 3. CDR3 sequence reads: CASSLRTSGEQETQYF. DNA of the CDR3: TGTGCCAGCAGCTTAAGGACTAGCGGGGAGCAAGAGACCCAGTACTTC.

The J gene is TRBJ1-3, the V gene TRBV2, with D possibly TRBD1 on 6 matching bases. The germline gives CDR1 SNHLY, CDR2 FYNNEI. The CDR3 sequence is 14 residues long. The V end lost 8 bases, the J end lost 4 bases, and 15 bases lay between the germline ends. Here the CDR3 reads CASRRGGPGNTIYF. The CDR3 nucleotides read TGTGCCAGCCGGAGGGGGGGGCCGGGAAACACCATATATTTT.

The CDR3 region is CAWSFGTGGFEQYF. CDR3 DNA: TGTGCCTGGAGCTTCGGGACAGGGGGTTTCGAGCAGTACTTC. The rearrangement joins TRBV30 to TRBJ2-7, with 11 bases that match TRBD1. Germline lookup yields CDR1 GTSNPN and CDR2 SVGIG (reference sequence). With 3 bases clipped from V and 6 bases from J, the junction kept 7 bases outside the gene matches. The CDR3 covers 14 residues.

The CDR3 region has the DNA TGCGCCAGCAGTGCGCAGGGGATTGAAGCTTTCTTT. Translating gives CASSAQGIEAFF. This chain uses TRBV10-2 with TRBJ1-1; maybe TRBD1 (6 bases). CDR1 is WSHSY, CDR2 SAAADI, per germline. This CDR3 contains 12 residues. Trimming removed 4 bases at V and 7 bases at J, with 10 bases between.

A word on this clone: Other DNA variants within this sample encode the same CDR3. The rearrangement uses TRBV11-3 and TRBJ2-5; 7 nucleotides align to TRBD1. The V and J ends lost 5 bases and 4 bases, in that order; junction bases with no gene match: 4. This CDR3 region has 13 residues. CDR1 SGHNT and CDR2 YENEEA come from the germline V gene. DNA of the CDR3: TGTGCCAGCAGCCTCCGACAGGGAGAGACCCAGTACTTC. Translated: CASSLRQGETQYF.

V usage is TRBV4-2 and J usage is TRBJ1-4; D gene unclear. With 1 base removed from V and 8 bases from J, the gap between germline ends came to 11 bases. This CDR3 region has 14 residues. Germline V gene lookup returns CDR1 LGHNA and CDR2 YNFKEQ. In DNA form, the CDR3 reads TGTGCCAGCAGCCAAGCGGAACTATCCGAAAAACTGTTTTTT. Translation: CASSQAELSEKLFF.